This is a list of T cell receptor delta chains from one sample in a study of gammadelta T cells in human blood. TCRdb fed the RT-PCR reads to CATT. This table holds about a thousand delta-chain clones, approximately 40% found once. Sequenced: non-Vgamma9Vdelta2 gamma-delta T cells from infant blood. These receptors were obtained from a human donor. Each CDR3 is given with its conserved first and last residue.

j_call: TRDJ1
v_call: TRDV1
cdr3_aa: CALGEVITPTLVLGALLEGPDKLIF

j_call: TRDJ3
v_call: TRDV1
cdr3_aa: CALGEPIPSYWGIRGTWDTRQMFF

j_call: TRDJ1
v_call: TRDV1
cdr3_aa: CALGELQHVEDTKTDKLIF

j_call: TRDJ1
v_call: TRDV1
cdr3_aa: CALGEHPGDLGDTGLIF

j_call: TRDJ1
v_call: TRDV1
cdr3_aa: CALGELYTGGPIGTDKLIF

j_call: TRDJ1
v_call: TRDV1
cdr3_aa: CALGEPLTRGTRYTDKLIF

j_call: TRDJ1
v_call: TRDV3
cdr3_aa: CAYSPRPYWGNTDKLIF

j_call: TRDJ1
v_call: TRDV1
cdr3_aa: CALGEAFLQGKLIF

j_call: TRDJ1
v_call: TRDV1
cdr3_aa: CALGEGYTDKLIF

j_call: TRDJ1
v_call: TRDV1
cdr3_aa: CALGERVYSGSLTLLYLLYTDKLIF

j_call: TRDJ1
v_call: TRDV2
cdr3_aa: CACDTGDRADKPIF

j_call: TRDJ1
v_call: TRDV3
cdr3_aa: CASPGGNWGTNTDKLIF

j_call: TRDJ1
v_call: TRDV1
cdr3_aa: CALGELGPGGDNSHKLIF

j_call: TRDJ1
v_call: TRDV1
cdr3_aa: CALGELPTSLYDKLIF

j_call: TRDJ1
v_call: TRDV1
cdr3_aa: CALGKGVWGTGGYAMDKLIF

j_call: TRDJ2
v_call: TRDV1
cdr3_aa: CALGEQALAGNSSRLTAQLFF

j_call: TRDJ1
v_call: TRDV1
cdr3_aa: CALGELGTYVGGYSVTDKLIF

j_call: TRDJ1
v_call: TRDV1
cdr3_aa: CALGELEGLFLVVGDSEYTDKLIF

j_call: TRDJ1
v_call: TRDV1
cdr3_aa: CALGGPGSASSYIMGDTRPTDKLIF

j_call: TRDJ1
v_call: TRDV1
cdr3_aa: CALGESPKLWWLWEYTDKLIF

j_call: TRDJ1
v_call: TRDV1
cdr3_aa: CALGELFWGSPTPVLGIPYTDKLIF

j_call: TRDJ1
v_call: TRDV1
cdr3_aa: CALGVPTPISTGGYPMYTDKLIF

j_call: TRDJ1
v_call: TRDV2
cdr3_aa: CACDSPGAWGIHTADDKLIF

j_call: TRDJ1
v_call: TRDV3
cdr3_aa: CAVGDIPPCIDKLIF

j_call: TRDJ1
v_call: TRDV1
cdr3_aa: CALGEAYALGVHTDKLIF

j_call: TRDJ3
v_call: TRDV2
cdr3_aa: CACDWGSSWDTRQMFF

j_call: TRDJ1
v_call: TRDV1
cdr3_aa: CALGDPLEGGYTDKLIF

j_call: TRDJ1
v_call: TRDV1
cdr3_aa: CALGERKPSYDGGGQLDKLIF

j_call: TRDJ1
v_call: TRDV1
cdr3_aa: CALGELKLSSGGYAWGTDKLIF

j_call: TRDJ1
v_call: TRDV1
cdr3_aa: CALGEHHAGPTGGNIDDKLIF

j_call: TRDJ1
v_call: TRDV1
cdr3_aa: CALGDAPSYWILPHTDKLIF

j_call: TRDJ1
v_call: TRDV1
cdr3_aa: CALGELEREPFLPITDKLIF

j_call: TRDJ1
v_call: TRDV1
cdr3_aa: CALGEALTGGWAYTDKLIF

j_call: TRDJ1
v_call: TRDV1
cdr3_aa: CALGYPPPFLHDLKLGDTLEHTDKLIF

j_call: TRDJ3
v_call: TRDV3
cdr3_aa: CAFSHSPARSWDTRQMFF

j_call: TRDJ1
v_call: TRDV1
cdr3_aa: CALGETPDLGPSYWGIPGKYTDKLIF

j_call: TRDJ1
v_call: TRDV1
cdr3_aa: CALGEWSAYWGNTSTDKLIF

j_call: TRDJ1
v_call: TRDV2
cdr3_aa: CACDTVLGDTGSSDKLIF

j_call: TRDJ1
v_call: TRDV1
cdr3_aa: CALGDEGEDGGQRYTDKLIF

j_call: TRDJ1
v_call: TRDV1
cdr3_aa: CALGEHPGDLGETGLIF

j_call: TRDJ1
v_call: TRDV1
cdr3_aa: CALGELGGLRRGYGAPTDKLIF

j_call: TRDJ1
v_call: TRAV14/DV4
cdr3_aa: CAMRVPTYPLFNWGIHIPMRPDKLIF

j_call: TRDJ1
v_call: TRDV1
cdr3_aa: CALGELEASFLSGTDKLIF